The clone carrying this TCR beta chain was recorded many times. Looked up from germline, CDR1 is SEHNR and CDR2 is FQNEAQ (reference sequence). V gave up 7 bases and J gave up 6 bases; unmatched junction bases: 4. The CDR3 length is 13 residues. The sample comes from a study of T cell repertoires in cytomegalovirus infection. Via MiXCR, TCRdb re-called the reads, giving one row per CDR3 protein. The sample carries roughly 320,000 distinct CDR3 sequences, around 9.1% recorded once. The TCR comes from a human donor in good health (CMV status not recorded). Some clones in this sample may be carry-over from other donors' samples. The chain carries TRBV7-9 and TRBJ2-2, with TRBD1 matching over 8 bases. The source material was PBMCs. The CDR3 DNA reads as TGTGCCAGCACCGCGACAGGGGCCGGGGAGCTGTTTTTT. Translation gives CASTATGAGELFF.